The 10 T cell receptor beta chains below come from one sample, sequenced in a study of technical replicates of blood from a handful of donors. Method: immunoSEQ multiplex PCR; TCRdb's copy keeps in-frame clones and lacks some. This sample yields more than 60,000 clones, of which over 90% are seen a single time; 0.2% to 0.3% belongs to the top ten. The sequenced material came from T cells isolated from PBMCs. The receptors were gathered from a human donor in good health.

V gene TRBV7-2 combines with J gene TRBJ2-7; D remains unclear. V was cut by 5 bases and J by 6 bases, with 14 bases left in between. The CDR3 is 13 amino acids. Germline lookup yields CDR1 SGHTA and CDR2 FQGNSA. CDR3 coding DNA: TGTGCCAGCAGCCCCGAGTGGAGCCCCGAGCAGTACTTC. Its protein is CASSPEWSPEQYF. The full variable domain, completed using reference TRBV7-2 and TRBJ2-7, is GAGVSQSPSNKVTEKGKDVELRCDPISGHTALYWYRQSLGQGLEFLIYFQGNSAPDKSGLPSDRFSAERTGGSVSTLTIQRTQQEDSAVYLCASSPEWSPEQYFGPGTRLTVT.

This chain joins TRBV11-1 and TRBJ1-2; 7 bases map to TRBD1. The length of the CDR3 is 14 residues. CDR1 and CDR2 (germline): SGHAT, FQDESV (reference sequence). The V gene end was trimmed by 5 bases and the J gene end by 4 bases; junction bases not matched to a gene: 7. For the CDR3, the DNA is TGTGCCAGCAGCCCAACGACAGGGATCTATGGCTACACCTTC. This sequence encodes CASSPTTGIYGYTF.

This chain joins TRBV19 and TRBJ2-6; 9 bases fit TRBD1. The CDR3 is 14 amino acids. CDR1 and CDR2 (germline): LNHDA, SQIVND (reference sequence). V lost 7 bases and J lost 10; bases outside the gene matches: 8. Here the CDR3 reads CASKGQGAPNVLTF. The CDR3 DNA is TGTGCCAGTAAGGGACAGGGAGCCCCGAACGTCCTGACTTTC.

The chain uses TRBV6-6 and TRBJ1-5; no definite D call. The V end lost 4 bases, the J end lost 11 bases, and 12 bases lay between the germline ends. Germline V gene sequence: CDR1 MNHNY, CDR2 SVGAGI (reference sequence). The length of the CDR3 is 12 residues. The CDR3 sequence: CASSSAGLAQHF. The CDR3 DNA sequence: TGTGCCAGCAGTTCCGCCGGTTTGGCCCAGCATTTT.

This clone is a singleton in its sample. This chain links TRBV19 with TRBJ2-1; the D gene is possibly TRBD2 (6 bases). CDR1 is LNHDA and CDR2 is SQIVND in the germline V gene (reference sequence). V was clipped by 9 bases and J by 0 bases, with 15 bases between them. The CDR3 consists of 15 residues. This CDR3 is CASQGLPISYNEQFF. CDR3 DNA: TGTGCCAGCCAGGGACTTCCCATCTCCTACAATGAGCAGTTCTTC.

This rearrangement joins TRBV5-1 to TRBJ1-4; D call uncertain. Germline V gene lookup returns CDR1 SGHRS and CDR2 YFSETQ. V was pared by 4 bases and J by 5 bases, with 18 bases between. The CDR3 consists of 16 residues. As DNA, the CDR3 is TGCGCCAGCAGCCCAAAACTTGACGGAGGGAATGAAAAACTGTTTTTT. Translation gives CASSPKLDGGNEKLFF.

The chain employs TRBV28 and TRBJ2-2, with D possibly being TRBD1 (5 bases). The V gene's germline CDR1 is MDHEN and CDR2 SYDVKM. The CDR3 is 13 amino acids. V dropped 6 bases and J dropped 6 bases, with 11 bases sitting between them. In DNA form, the CDR3 reads TGTGCCAGCAGCCTCAGGGTATCCGGGGAGCTGTTTTTT. This translates into CASSLRVSGELFF.

The chain joins TRBV2 to TRBJ1-5; D remains ambiguous. The length of the CDR3 is 12 residues. Trimming took 7 bases from V and 9 from J, leaving 13 bases between them. CDR1 and CDR2 (germline): SNHLY, FYNNEI. CDR3 loop: CASKRLARPQHF. The CDR3 nucleotides are TGTGCCAGCAAGCGGCTTGCGCGGCCCCAGCATTTT.

The chain carries TRBV19 and TRBJ2-1; 9 nucleotides line up with TRBD2. V lost 5 bases, J lost 0 bases, and 5 bases stayed unmatched. CDR3 length equals 16 residues. Germline lookup yields CDR1 LNHDA and CDR2 SQIVND (reference sequence). The CDR3 DNA is TGTGCCAGTAGTGAGCGGGGGGTCCTCTCCTACAATGAGCAGTTCTTC. Protein: CASSERGVLSYNEQFF.

The V call is TRBV5-6, the J call TRBJ2-3; possible D gene TRBD1, 6 bases. Germline V gives CDR1 SGHDT, CDR2 YYEEEE. The CDR3 has 15 amino acids. Trimming cost V 4 bases and J 3 bases, with 15 bases left between them. Here the CDR3 reads CASSPLAGTTDTQYF. The CDR3 bases are TGTGCCAGCAGCCCCCTTGCTGGGACAACAGATACGCAGTATTTT.